The 29 T cell receptor beta chains in this list originate from one sample, sequenced in a study of cytomegalovirus exposure and HLA in healthy donors (dated by TCRdb to the late 2010s). Library prep was done by the immunoSEQ multiplex PCR assay. The multiplex PCR relied on a mix of 60 forward primers for TCR Vbeta segments and 13 reverse primers for TCR Jbeta segments. Sourced from immuneACCESS, this table was stored by TCRdb with only in-frame sequences that have V and J called. A share of the clones is absent; for the studies checked, an unresolved V gene accounts for under half, and the remainder has no known explanation. This sample has around 140,000 clones in its table, and 60% to 80% of those were observed once. 0.9% to 1.2% of the sample rests with the top ten. The sample taken for sequencing was PBMCs. Receptors were obtained from a male donor in good health and CMV-seronegative.

This CDR3 is CASSDLSGGANEQFF. CDR3 nucleotide sequence: TGTGCCAGCAGTGACCTTAGCGGGGGAGCGAATGAGCAGTTCTTC. V and J are TRBV27 and TRBJ2-1; 9 bases fit TRBD2. This CDR3 contains 15 residues. Losses at the gene ends were 5 bases for V and 7 bases for J; bases not matched to a gene: 9. The germline V gene encodes CDR1 MNHEY and CDR2 SMNVEV (reference sequence).

V gene TRBV5-4 combines with J gene TRBJ1-4; 9 bases are a match to TRBD1. V lost 0 bases, J lost 8 bases, and 11 bases stayed unmatched. This CDR3 has 17 amino acids. CDR1 and CDR2 from the germline V gene are SGHNT and YYREEE (reference sequence). Here the CDR3 reads CASSLAPIGQGREKLFF. CDR3 nucleotides: TGTGCCAGCAGCTTGGCCCCAATCGGACAGGGGAGAGAAAAACTGTTTTTT.

The table lists this clone with a count of one. V gene TRBV5-1 combines with J gene TRBJ2-3; 10 nucleotides match TRBD1. CDR1 SGHRS and CDR2 YFSETQ come from the germline V gene. V was clipped by 2 bases and J by 1 base; unmatched bases: 1. The CDR3 is made up of 15 amino acids. This chain's CDR3 is CASSFGTGGTDTQYF. CDR3 nucleotide sequence: TGCGCCAGCAGCTTCGGGACAGGGGGCACAGATACGCAGTATTTT. Complete variable domain (other parts from reference TRBV5-1 and TRBJ2-3): KAGVTQTPRYLIKTRGQQVTLSCSPISGHRSVSWYQQTPGQGLQFLFEYFSETQRNKGNFPGRFSGRQFSNSRSEMNVSTLELGDSALYLCASSFGTGGTDTQYFGPGTRLTVL.

The chain uses TRBV5-4 and TRBJ2-2; 11 bases match TRBD1. The germline gives CDR1 SGHNT, CDR2 YYREEE (reference sequence). J gave up 7 bases and V 2 bases, and 13 bases lay outside the gene matches. The CDR3 is 18 residues long. The CDR3 sequence is CASSFGQGATSNGGELFF. In nucleotides, the CDR3 is TGTGCCAGCAGCTTCGGACAGGGGGCAACTAGCAATGGCGGGGAGCTGTTTTTT.

The J gene is TRBJ1-2, the V gene TRBV6-5; weak D call: TRBD1 (6 bases). The V end was cut by 0 bases, the J end by 8 bases, with 13 bases between. Germline assignment: CDR1 MNHEY and CDR2 SVGAGI. This CDR3 has 14 residues. The CDR3 DNA reads TGTGCCAGCAGTTACTCGGACAGCCGGTCCGGCTACACCTTC. It specifies CASSYSDSRSGYTF.

In nucleotides, the CDR3 is TGTGCCAGCAGCCCCATGGGGGGGCCTAGCACAGATACGCAGTATTTT. Residues: CASSPMGGPSTDTQYF. The chain has TRBV11-3 and TRBJ2-3, with a tentative D call TRBD2 (7 bases). CDR1 and CDR2 (germline): SGHNT, YENEEA. The CDR3 loop spans 16 amino acids. V lost 5 bases and J 0 bases, leaving 15 bases between the germline ends. The full variable domain, with the rest looked up from reference TRBV11-3 and TRBJ2-3, is EAGVVQSPRYKIIEKKQPVAFWCNPISGHNTLYWYLQNLGQGPELLIRYENEEAVDDSQLPKDRFSAERLKGVDSTLKIQPAELGDSAVYLCASSPMGGPSTDTQYFGPGTRLTVL.

The CDR3 region has the DNA TGTGCCAGCAGAGGGCCGGGAGGCAATCAGCCCCAGCATTTT. Encoded protein: CASRGPGGNQPQHF. This chain links TRBV2 with TRBJ1-5; D unresolved. CDR3 length: 14 residues. V gave up 6 bases and J gave up 2 bases, with 11 bases separating them. The germline V gene has CDR1 SNHLY and CDR2 FYNNEI.

Only one count was recorded for this clone. The rearrangement uses TRBV4-1 and TRBJ2-1, with a weak D call TRBD2 (6 bases). The CDR3 has 15 amino acids. Germline CDR1 and CDR2: MGHRA and YSYEKL. The V gene lost 3 bases and the J gene lost 0 bases, with 9 bases spanning the gap. The CDR3 reads CASSQDGSSYNEQFF. The CDR3 nucleotides read TGCGCCAGCAGCCAGGACGGGAGCTCCTACAATGAGCAGTTCTTC.

The CDR3 loop reads CTVRSGNTIYF. The CDR3 region has the DNA TGCACCGTCCGCTCTGGAAACACCATATATTTT. The rearrangement links TRBV20-1 to TRBJ1-3; D remains ambiguous. Looked up from germline, CDR1 is DFQATT and CDR2 is SNEGSKA (reference sequence). This CDR3 is 11 amino acids long.

This clone was seen a few times. The V gene is TRBV2, the J gene TRBJ1-1; possibly TRBD1 for D (5 bases). The CDR3 runs to 13 residues. The V and J ends lost 7 bases and 5 bases respectively, with 14 bases between them. CDR1 SNHLY and CDR2 FYNNEI come from the germline V gene. CDR3 DNA: TGTGCCAGCAAACAGGAGAGTGGAACTGAAGCTTTCTTT. Translation: CASKQESGTEAFF. The entire variable domain, with the rest obtained from reference TRBV2 and TRBJ1-1, is as follows: EPEVTQTPSHQVTQMGQEVILRCVPISNHLYFYWYRQILGQKVEFLVSFYNNEISEKSEIFDDQFSVERPDGSNFTLKIRSTKLEDSAMYFCASKQESGTEAFFGQGTRLTVV.

V and J are TRBV7-9 and TRBJ2-5; TRBD2 matches 10 bases. V was clipped by 5 bases and J by 8 bases; unmatched bases: 11. CDR1 is SEHNR, CDR2 FQNEAQ, per germline (reference sequence). This CDR3 contains 15 residues. CDR3 region: CASSPSRLAGATQYF. The CDR3 region has the DNA TGTGCCAGCAGCCCCAGTAGACTAGCGGGCGCAACCCAGTACTTC.

V gene TRBV2 combines with J gene TRBJ2-3; 8 bases agree with TRBD2. V lost 8 bases and J lost 2; bases outside the gene matches: 15. There are 17 residues in the CDR3. Germline CDR1 and CDR2: SNHLY and FYNNEI. DNA of the CDR3: TGTGCCAGCCTCAACCCCCTCTCCGGGGGGGACACAGATACGCAGTATTTT. Protein: CASLNPLSGGDTDTQYF.

The chain joins TRBV7-8 to TRBJ1-4, with 7 bases aligning to TRBD1. Germline lookup yields CDR1 SGHVS and CDR2 FQNEAQ. V lost 8 bases to trimming and J lost 4 bases; unmatched junction nucleotides: 7. There are 14 residues in the CDR3. In DNA, the CDR3 is TGTGCCAGCGGACGGGACAGCTTTAATGAAAAACTGTTTTTT. Residues: CASGRDSFNEKLFF.

The genes are TRBV12-5 and TRBJ2-7; 8 bases match TRBD1. Per germline, CDR1 LGHNT and CDR2 FRNRAP. The junction had 7 bases not matched to a gene; V was cut back by 6 bases and J by 3 bases. This CDR3 has 14 amino acids. The CDR3 sequence is CASGLHGQGYEQYF. CDR3 coding DNA: TGTGCTAGTGGGCTCCACGGACAGGGCTACGAGCAGTACTTC.

V gene TRBV6-1 combines with J gene TRBJ2-2, with D perhaps TRBD1 (6 bases). The germline gives CDR1 MNHNS, CDR2 SASEGT. CDR3 length: 13 amino acids. The ends were cut back, 10 bases at V and 1 base at J, with 10 bases in the middle. The CDR3 here is CATKTGNTGELFF. CDR3 in DNA: TGTGCCACCAAGACAGGGAACACCGGGGAGCTGTTTTTT.

The gene calls are TRBV7-9 and TRBJ1-2; 7 nucleotides align to TRBD1. CDR3 length equals 12 residues. Germline V gene data show CDR1 as SEHNR and CDR2 as FQNEAQ (reference sequence). V shed 8 bases, J shed 7 bases, and the junction held 7 bases outside the gene matches. CDR3 residues: CASGGGAVGYTF. Here the CDR3 DNA reads TGTGCCAGCGGAGGGGGCGCGGTTGGCTACACCTTC.

This chain joins TRBV18 and TRBJ2-7; 7 nucleotides align to TRBD1. In germline, CDR1 is KGHSH, CDR2 LQKENI. With V trimmed by 6 bases and J by 2 bases, 4 bases remained unmatched. This CDR3 spans 13 amino acids. The CDR3 sequence is CASSHGQAYEQYF. The CDR3 DNA follows: TGTGCCAGCTCCCACGGACAGGCCTACGAGCAGTACTTC.

The rearrangement links TRBV10-3 to TRBJ1-1; D gene unclear. Germline loops: CDR1 ENHRY, CDR2 SYGVKD. CDR3 length: 15 residues. Trimming shortened V by 0 bases and J by 5 bases, and 13 bases separated the two germline ends. CDR3 sequence: CAISESWGGLTEAFF. The CDR3 DNA follows: TGTGCCATCAGTGAGTCGTGGGGAGGGTTGACTGAAGCTTTCTTT.

The chain joins TRBV27 to TRBJ2-3; 10 nucleotides align to TRBD1. CDR1 and CDR2 (germline): MNHEY, SMNVEV (reference sequence). The CDR3 extends over 15 amino acids. V was pared by 5 bases and J by 6 bases, with 8 bases of the junction left unmatched. CDR3 sequence reads: CASSLRQGARDTQYF. The CDR3 region has the DNA TGTGCCAGCAGTCTGCGACAGGGGGCTCGGGATACGCAGTATTTT.

This chain connects TRBV4-2 to TRBJ2-5; unclear D gene. Germline loops: CDR1 LGHNA, CDR2 YNFKEQ. Trimming shortened V by 1 base and J by 2 bases, and 11 bases separated the two germline ends. The CDR3 totals 15 residues. CDR3 sequence: CASSQAHSQQETQYF. CDR3 nucleotides: TGTGCCAGCAGCCAAGCACATTCTCAACAAGAGACCCAGTACTTC.

The CDR3 loop is CAISGEYEQYF. For the CDR3, the DNA is TGTGCCATCAGTGGGGAGTACGAGCAGTACTTC. V usage is TRBV10-3 and J usage is TRBJ2-7; D possibly corresponds to TRBD2 (5 bases). CDR1 and CDR2 from the germline V gene are ENHRY and SYGVKD. V was cut by 4 bases and J by 4 bases, with 5 bases left in between. The CDR3 length is 11 residues.

This chain links TRBV19 with TRBJ1-1; 7 bases are a match to TRBD1. V dropped 8 bases and J dropped 6; count of bases not matched to a gene: 12. This CDR3 is 14 amino acids long. CDR1 is LNHDA, CDR2 SQIVND, per germline (reference sequence). The CDR3 nucleotides read TGTGCCAGTCTTCGGAGACAGGGTGATGCTGAAGCTTTCTTT. As protein: CASLRRQGDAEAFF.

This clone was recorded once. This CDR3 reads CASRSRQETQYF. DNA for the CDR3: TGTGCCAGCAGGTCCAGACAAGAGACCCAGTACTTC. This rearrangement joins TRBV2 to TRBJ2-5; D ambiguous. V lost 6 bases and J 2 bases, leaving 7 bases between the germline ends. The CDR3 consists of 12 residues. CDR1 is SNHLY, CDR2 FYNNEI, per germline.

The chain carries TRBV7-6 and TRBJ2-1, with TRBD2 identical over 15 bases. This CDR3 is built from 19 residues. CDR1 is SGHVS and CDR2 is FNYEAQ in the germline V gene. V shed 0 bases, J shed 6 bases, and the junction held 9 bases outside the gene matches. The CDR3 DNA follows: TGTGCCAGCAGCTTAGCTGACAGGACTAGCGGGGGGGCCAGCAATGAGCAGTTCTTC. Translating gives CASSLADRTSGGASNEQFF.

There are a few counts of this clone. V usage is TRBV6-6 and J usage is TRBJ1-5, with a tentative D call TRBD1 (6 bases). The CDR3 covers 14 residues. V dropped 5 bases and J dropped 5 bases, with 13 bases sitting between them. Germline assignment: CDR1 MNHNY and CDR2 SVGAGI (reference sequence). CDR3 residues: CASSQDRGYQPQHF. CDR3 DNA: TGTGCCAGCAGTCAGGACAGAGGTTATCAGCCCCAGCATTTT.

The chain uses TRBV27 and TRBJ2-3; 7 bases are shared with TRBD2. The V gene end was trimmed by 7 bases and the J gene end by 0 bases; junction bases not matched to a gene: 10. The CDR3 consists of 16 residues. Germline CDR1 and CDR2: MNHEY and SMNVEV (reference sequence). Here the CDR3 reads CASIGGRTGSTDTQYF. CDR3 nucleotide sequence: TGTGCCAGCATCGGGGGGAGGACGGGGAGCACAGATACGCAGTATTTT.

This clone turned up a few times. The J gene is TRBJ2-6, the V gene TRBV6-5; maybe TRBD1 (5 bases). CDR3 length equals 15 residues. Trimming left V 5 bases short and J 0 bases short, with 8 bases between. Germline CDR1 reads MNHEY; CDR2 reads SVGAGI. The CDR3 region is CASSLTGSGANVLTF. In nucleotides, the CDR3 is TGTGCCAGCAGTCTCACAGGCTCTGGGGCCAACGTCCTGACTTTC.

The genes are TRBV27 and TRBJ1-1; D gene uncertain. The germline V gene has CDR1 MNHEY and CDR2 SMNVEV (reference sequence). The V end was cut by 3 bases, the J end by 4 bases, with 12 bases between. The CDR3 spans 14 residues. The CDR3 coding sequence is TGTGCCAGCAGTTTTCGTAGACTTAGCACTGAAGCTTTCTTT. Amino acid sequence: CASSFRRLSTEAFF.

The chain carries TRBV7-2 and TRBJ2-7; 10 bases agree with TRBD2. Germline V gene sequence: CDR1 SGHTA, CDR2 FQGNSA. The CDR3 runs to 17 residues. V was clipped by 6 bases and J by 0 bases; unmatched bases: 11. The CDR3, as DNA: TGTGCCAGCAGGGCATGGGTAGCGGGGGGCCTCTCCTACGAGCAGTACTTC. Amino acid sequence: CASRAWVAGGLSYEQYF.